The clone carrying this T cell receptor beta chain was found a few times. Its antigen is as yet unknown. This entry belongs to a study of CD8 T cells in ankylosing spondylitis. Study-wide points: Disease-associated clones were CD8+ and fairly uncommon in peripheral blood. Seemingly distinctive of ankylosing spondylitis blood was a TCR beta motif formed by eight highly homologous variants. Reactive arthritis synovial fluid and blood previously showed some of these motif variants.

TCRdb itself ran the 5' RACE reads through MiXCR, one entry per CDR3 protein. The sample consists of 250,000 or so distinct CDR3 sequences, 10% to 13% of them appearing once. From germline, CDR1 is SGHTA and CDR2 FQGNSA. CDR3 size: 14 residues. The ends were cut back, 5 bases at V and 0 bases at J, with 8 bases in the middle. The V gene is TRBV7-2, the J gene TRBJ2-4; D is possibly TRBD2 (5 bases). The TCR originated in a male donor with ankylosing spondylitis or in good health (not recorded which). The sample taken for sequencing was blood, either unsorted or a sorted T cell fraction (not recorded which). CDR3 nucleotide sequence: TGTGCCAGCAGCCCTACTAGAGCCAAAAACATTCAGTACTTC. Encoded protein: CASSPTRAKNIQYF. The full variable domain, rest sourced from reference TRBV7-2 and TRBJ2-4, is GAGVSQSPSNKVTEKGKDVELRCDPISGHTALYWYRQSLGQGLEFLIYFQGNSAPDKSGLPSDRFSAERTGGSVSTLTIQRTQQEDSAVYLCASSPTRAKNIQYFGAGTRLSVL.